This TCR beta chain is drawn from a study of T cell responses to AZD1222 COVID-19 vaccine (dated by TCRdb to 2020 to 2022). Background on the whole study: AZD1222 recipients whose second dose came at about 4 weeks and those whose second dose came at about 12 weeks were combined into one group, since spike-specific TCR depth and breadth did not differ between the two schedules. TCR sequencing covered fewer than 250 trial participants: 200 to 220 given two doses of AZD1222 and 26 given two doses of MenACWY control vaccine. Enrollment into the trials was organized by age into subgroups of 18-55, 56-69 and 70-plus years, and those subgroups contained about 160, 30 and 59 TCR-sequenced participants, respectively. The paper as a whole reports these results and caveats: Participants were mostly white British and included more females than males, and it was suggested by the authors that clonal diversity may have been underestimated. Spike-specific TCR breadth and depth rose significantly after two AZD1222 doses compared with day 0 and with MenACWY recipients. Vaccine-associated CD4 TCRs spanned the whole spike protein, with dominant responses in regions 160-218 and 743-854. Because no samples from the day 14 peak response were available, repertoires could be characterized only after the peak T cell response. Only five to seven AZD1222 recipients were SARS-CoV-2 seropositive at baseline, limiting conclusions about previously exposed vaccinees. In the small 56-69-year group, the increase in depth fell short of significance, most likely because of low power. Nearly half of unique spike-specific TCRs reportedly recognized epitopes outside regions mutated in the B.1.351 and B.1.1.7 variants.

The CDR3 regions of human TCRbeta chains were analyzed by immunosequencing. In the authors' own workflow: TCRs in the repertoires were compared against a reference library of SARS-CoV-2-specific TCRs that had been generated with the MIRA antigen-specificity platform. Breadth was defined as the fraction of unique TCRs that were SARS-CoV-2-associated. Depth was defined as the fraction of total T cells that were SARS-CoV-2-associated. Using the MIRA data, every spike-specific TCR was mapped to the spike region that the TCR reacted to and assigned to either a CD4 or a CD8 class. Log10-transformed breadth and depth values were compared by one-way ANOVA with Sidak's multiple comparisons tests. TCRdb re-hosts the immuneACCESS table, in-frame sequences only. Its copies lack some clones; in the studies checked, an unresolved V gene accounts for under half of them, and the cause for the rest is not known. That table supplies the V and J calls and clone size; D and trimming were determined from the DNA. The sample includes around 150,000 clones, with about 90% observed a single time. In total, the top ten clones hold around 5.5% of the sample.

Regarding this clone: Its target antigen remains unknown. No much larger clone is present one base from it, and per-base qualities are unavailable.

The time point label for this specimen denotes: baseline before first vaccination. Samples from vaccinated people were obtained from the UK trials COV001 and COV002, which included a single-blind randomized controlled phase 2/3 trial of AZD1222 (ChAdOx1 nCoV-19) in healthy adults. For TCRbeta chain sequencing, PBMC samples from trial participants were taken at day 0 and at day 28 after the second dose. From the cysteine up to the phenylalanine, the CDR3 has a length of 13 residues. Only the CDR3 DNA is retained, 39 bases long and in frame from the first base. For CDR1 and CDR2, the germline V gene lists SGDLS and YYNGEE. V is cut by 4 bases and J by 0 bases, and the space between the germline ends is 6 bases.

The source is an adult in good health. Recombination linked TRBV9 to TRBJ2-3; the D gene assignment is ambiguous. The material sequenced was peripheral blood, taken on day 0 of AZD1222 vaccination. This receptor has the CDR3 CASSHPSTDTQYF. Here is the DNA: TGTGCCAGCAGCCACCCAAGCACAGATACGCAGTATTTT.